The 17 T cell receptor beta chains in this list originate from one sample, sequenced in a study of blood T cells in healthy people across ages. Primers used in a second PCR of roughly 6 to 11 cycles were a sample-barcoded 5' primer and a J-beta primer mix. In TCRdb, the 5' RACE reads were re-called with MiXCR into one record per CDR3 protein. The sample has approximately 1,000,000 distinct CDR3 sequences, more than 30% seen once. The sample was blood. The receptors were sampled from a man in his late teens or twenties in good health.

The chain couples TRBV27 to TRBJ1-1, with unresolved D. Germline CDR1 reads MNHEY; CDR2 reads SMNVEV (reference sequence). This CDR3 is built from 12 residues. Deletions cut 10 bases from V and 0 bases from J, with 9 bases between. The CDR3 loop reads CATRGLNTEAFF. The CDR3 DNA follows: TGTGCCACCCGAGGTTTGAACACTGAAGCTTTCTTT.

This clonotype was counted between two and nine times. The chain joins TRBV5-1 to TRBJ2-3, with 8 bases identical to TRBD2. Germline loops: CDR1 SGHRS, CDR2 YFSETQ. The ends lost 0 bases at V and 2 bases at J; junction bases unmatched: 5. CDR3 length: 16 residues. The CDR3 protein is CASSLDGGGLTDTQYF. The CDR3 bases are TGCGCCAGCAGCTTGGATGGCGGGGGGCTCACAGATACGCAGTATTTT.

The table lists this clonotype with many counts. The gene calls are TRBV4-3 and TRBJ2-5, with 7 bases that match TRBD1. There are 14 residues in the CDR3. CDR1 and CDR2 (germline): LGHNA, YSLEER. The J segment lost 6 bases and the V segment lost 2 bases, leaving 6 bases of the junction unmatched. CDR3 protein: CASSQMTGSKTQYF. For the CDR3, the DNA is TGCGCCAGCAGCCAAATGACAGGGTCGAAGACCCAGTACTTC.

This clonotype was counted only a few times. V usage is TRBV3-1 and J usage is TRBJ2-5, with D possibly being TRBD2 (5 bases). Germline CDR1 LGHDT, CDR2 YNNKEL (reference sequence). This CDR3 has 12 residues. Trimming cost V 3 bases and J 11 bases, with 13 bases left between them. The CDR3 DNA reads TGTGCCAGCAGCCAGGAACATGGGGAGCAGTACTTC. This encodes CASSQEHGEQYF.

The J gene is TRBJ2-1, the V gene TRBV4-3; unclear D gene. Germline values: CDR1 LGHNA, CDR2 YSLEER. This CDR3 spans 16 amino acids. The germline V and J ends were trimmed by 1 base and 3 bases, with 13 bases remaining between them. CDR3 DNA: TGCGCCAGCAGCCAAGTGGGTGCGACGCTCTACAATGAGCAGTTCTTC. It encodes CASSQVGATLYNEQFF.

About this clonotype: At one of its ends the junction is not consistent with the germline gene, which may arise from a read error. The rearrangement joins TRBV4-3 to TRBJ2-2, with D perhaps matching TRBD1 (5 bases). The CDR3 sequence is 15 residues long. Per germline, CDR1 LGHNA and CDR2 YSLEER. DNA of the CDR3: TGCGCCAGCAGCCAAGAGGCAGGGAACGCCGGGGAGCTGTTTTTT. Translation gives CASSQEAGNAGELFF.

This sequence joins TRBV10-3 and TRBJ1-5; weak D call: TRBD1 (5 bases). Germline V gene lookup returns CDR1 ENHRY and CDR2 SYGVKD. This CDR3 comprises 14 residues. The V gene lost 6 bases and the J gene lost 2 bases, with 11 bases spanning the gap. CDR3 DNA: TGTGCCATCAGCCGCTCGGGGGGCAATCAGCCCCAGCATTTT. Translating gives CAISRSGGNQPQHF.

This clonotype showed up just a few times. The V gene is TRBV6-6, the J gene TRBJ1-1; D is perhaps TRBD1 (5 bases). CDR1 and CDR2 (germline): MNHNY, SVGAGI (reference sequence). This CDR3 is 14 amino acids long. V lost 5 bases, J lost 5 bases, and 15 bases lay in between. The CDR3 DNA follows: TGTGCCAGCAGTCCACGGGGCATTAGGACTGAAGCTTTCTTT. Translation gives CASSPRGIRTEAFF.

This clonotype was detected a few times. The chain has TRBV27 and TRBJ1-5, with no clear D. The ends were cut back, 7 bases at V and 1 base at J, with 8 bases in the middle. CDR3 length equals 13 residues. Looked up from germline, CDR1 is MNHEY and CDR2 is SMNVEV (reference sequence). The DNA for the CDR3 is TGTGCCAGCAACACTGGGAGCAATCAGCCCCAGCATTTT. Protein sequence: CASNTGSNQPQHF.

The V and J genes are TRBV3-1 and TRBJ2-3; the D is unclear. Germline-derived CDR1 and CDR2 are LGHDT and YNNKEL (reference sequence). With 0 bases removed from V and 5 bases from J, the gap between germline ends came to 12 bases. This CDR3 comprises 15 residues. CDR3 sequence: CASSQDFARRDTQYF. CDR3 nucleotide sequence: TGTGCCAGCAGCCAAGATTTTGCTAGGCGAGATACGCAGTATTTT.

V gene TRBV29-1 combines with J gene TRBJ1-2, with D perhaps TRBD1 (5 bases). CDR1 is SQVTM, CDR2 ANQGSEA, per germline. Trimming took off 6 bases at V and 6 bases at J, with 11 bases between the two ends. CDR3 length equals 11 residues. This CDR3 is CSVRVGDGYTF. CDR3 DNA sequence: TGCAGCGTAAGGGTGGGGGATGGCTACACCTTC.

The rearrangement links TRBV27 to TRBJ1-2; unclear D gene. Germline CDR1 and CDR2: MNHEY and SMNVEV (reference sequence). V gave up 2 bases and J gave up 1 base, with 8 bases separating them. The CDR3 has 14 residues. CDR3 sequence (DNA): TGTGCCAGCAGTTTAGGAAGAAATAACTATGGCTACACCTTC. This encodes CASSLGRNNYGYTF.

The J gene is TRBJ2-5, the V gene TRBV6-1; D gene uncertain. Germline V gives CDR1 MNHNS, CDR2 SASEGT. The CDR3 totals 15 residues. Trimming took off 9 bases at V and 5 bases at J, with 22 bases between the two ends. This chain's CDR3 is CASSSYGGVGETQYF. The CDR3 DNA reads TGTGCCAGTAGTAGCTACGGTGGGGTCGGCGAGACCCAGTACTTC.

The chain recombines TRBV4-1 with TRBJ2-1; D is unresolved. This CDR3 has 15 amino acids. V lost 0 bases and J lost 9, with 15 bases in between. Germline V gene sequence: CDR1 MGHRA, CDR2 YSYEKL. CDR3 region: CASSQDLAPNGEQFF. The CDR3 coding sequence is TGCGCCAGCAGCCAAGATCTGGCCCCGAACGGTGAGCAGTTCTTC.

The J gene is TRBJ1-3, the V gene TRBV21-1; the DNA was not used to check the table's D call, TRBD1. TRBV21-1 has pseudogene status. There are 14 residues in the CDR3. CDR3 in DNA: TGTGCCAGCAGCGTCAGGGGGCGCGGAAACACCATATATTTT. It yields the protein CASSVRGRGNTIYF.

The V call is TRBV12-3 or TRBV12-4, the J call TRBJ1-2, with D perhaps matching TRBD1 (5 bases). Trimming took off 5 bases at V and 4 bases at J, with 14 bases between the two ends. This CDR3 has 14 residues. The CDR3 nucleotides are TGTGCCAGCAGTCAAGGGACGCCCGTCTATGGCTACACCTTC. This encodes CASSQGTPVYGYTF.

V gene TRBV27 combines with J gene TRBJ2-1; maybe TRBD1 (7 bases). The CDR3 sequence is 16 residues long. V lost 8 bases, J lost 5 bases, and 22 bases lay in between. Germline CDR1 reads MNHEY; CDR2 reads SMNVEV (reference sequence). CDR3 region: CASRQGGHSENNEQFF. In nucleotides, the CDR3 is TGTGCCAGCCGCCAGGGGGGCCATTCCGAGAACAATGAGCAGTTCTTC.